This record looks at one TCR beta chain sequence and its context. Its antigen is not yet known. Nothing much larger sits one base from this clone, and base qualities are not available. This sample is drawn from a study of blood T cell repertoires in COVID-19 (TCRdb year 2020). About the study as a whole: The collaborator samples originated in the United States, Italy and Spain and spanned the acute and convalescent phases of COVID-19. The samples were drawn from the first 160 participants of the ongoing ImmuneRACE study and from 950 to 1,500 subjects provided by 6 global collaborators. Deeply sampled blood TCRbeta repertoires from subjects exposed to, actively infected with, or recovered from COVID-19 were included in the dataset. The material from the prospective study consisted of cDNA or gDNA derived from T cells, B-cell-depleted T cells, or PBMCs. The repertoires were released in a freely available public database intended as a resource for research on the immune response to SARS-CoV-2. Sample metadata almost always included a de-identified subject ID, COVID-19 status, age in years and sex. Where available, HLA class I and class II types were obtained from metadata supplied by the sample provider rather than from assay-based typing.

What the research found in general, with its limitations: Clinical and demographic metadata were provided uncurated, with the amount varying by source and participant.

The immunoSEQ Assay, a bias-controlled multiplex PCR, was used to amplify TCRbeta CDR3 regions from genomic DNA. The published analysis was carried out like this. Within the assay, amplification of reference gene primers was used to estimate how many nucleated cells each sample contained. To quantify the absolute abundance of each unique TCRbeta CDR3 rearrangement, sequence reads were collapsed and filtered. For each sample, productive Simpson clonality was calculated by taking the square root of Simpson's diversity index across productive rearrangements. TCRdb re-hosts the immuneACCESS table, in-frame sequences only. Its copies lack some clones; in the studies checked, an unresolved V gene accounts for under half of them, and the cause for the rest is not known. V, J and clone size were drawn from that table, and D and trimming were deduced from the DNA. The sample table contains about 83,000 clones; only one count was recorded for more than 90% of them. The ten largest account for more than 15% of the sample.

Each collaborating institution followed its own protocols to collect whole blood in K2EDTA tubes. Collaborator samples were shipped for TCRbeta analysis as frozen whole blood, isolated PBMCs, or DNA extracted from either sample type. The sample taken for sequencing was peripheral blood. This TCR came from a woman aged 80 or older with active or convalescent COVID-19.

The CDR3 region has the sequence CASSHDKDRGYGYTF. In nucleotide form, the sequence is TGTGCCAGCTCACATGATAAGGACAGGGGATATGGCTACACCTTC. The V and J genes are TRBV18 and TRBJ1-2; 9 bases in the middle match TRBD1. As encoded in the germline V gene, CDR1 is KGHSH while CDR2 is LQKENI. For this chain, trimming is 4 bases at the V end and 5 bases at the J end, and the number of junction bases without a gene match is 8. The CDR3 starts with the cysteine, ends with the phenylalanine, and has 15 residues. Left in the record is the CDR3 DNA by itself, 45 bases read in frame from the first base.